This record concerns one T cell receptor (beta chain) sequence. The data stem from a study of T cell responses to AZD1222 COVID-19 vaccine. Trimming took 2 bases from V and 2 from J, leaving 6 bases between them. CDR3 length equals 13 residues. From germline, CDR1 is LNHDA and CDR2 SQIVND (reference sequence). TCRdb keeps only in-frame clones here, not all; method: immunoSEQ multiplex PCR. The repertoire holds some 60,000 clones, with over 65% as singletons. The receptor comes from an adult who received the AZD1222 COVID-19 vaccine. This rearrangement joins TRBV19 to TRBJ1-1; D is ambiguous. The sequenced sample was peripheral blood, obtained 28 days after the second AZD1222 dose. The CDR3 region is CASSIRGNTEAFF. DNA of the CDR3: TGTGCCAGTAGTATACGGGGAAACACTGAAGCTTTCTTT.